What follows are 20 T cell receptor beta chains derived from one specimen sequenced in a study of T cell responses to AZD1222 COVID-19 vaccine. Profiling relied on immunoSEQ multiplex PCR, and the TCRdb table lists in-frame clones only, not all of them. The sample has some 100,000 clones, around 87% seen once; the top ten hold 10%. Sequences were derived from peripheral blood, sampled 28 days after the second AZD1222 dose. The receptor set was obtained from an adult who received the AZD1222 COVID-19 vaccine.

The chain is built from TRBV7-2 and TRBJ2-2; D tentatively fits TRBD1 or TRBD2 (6 bases each). This CDR3 has 16 amino acids. Germline V gene sequence: CDR1 SGHTA, CDR2 FQGNSA. Trimming pared 7 bases from V and 1 base from J, leaving 16 bases between. CDR3 in amino acids: CASKPLGGGNTGELFF. CDR3 nucleotides: TGTGCCAGCAAACCTTTAGGGGGAGGGAACACCGGGGAGCTGTTTTTT.

This clone turned up a few times. The gene calls are TRBV4-3 and TRBJ1-3; no clear D gene. Germline V gene lookup returns CDR1 LGHNA and CDR2 YSLEER. The V end was cut by 5 bases, the J end by 4 bases, with 27 bases between. The CDR3 length is 19 residues. CDR3 sequence: CASSVEAGGRTRAGNTIYF. The CDR3 nucleotides are TGCGCCAGCAGCGTCGAAGCAGGCGGCCGCACCCGAGCGGGAAACACCATATATTTT.

The V call is TRBV21-1, the J call TRBJ1-5. TRBV21-1 is tagged as a pseudogene. This CDR3 contains 15 residues. The CDR3 DNA sequence: TGTGCCAGCAGCAGGAAAGATCAATGCAATCAGCCCCAGCATTTT. Amino acid sequence: CASSRKDQCNQPQHF.

This clone was seen a handful of times. This sequence joins TRBV10-3 and TRBJ1-5, with D hard to call. With 4 bases removed from V and 4 bases from J, the gap between germline ends came to 14 bases. This CDR3 spans 15 amino acids. Germline V gene data show CDR1 as ENHRY and CDR2 as SYGVKD. CDR3 region: CAISVSGLGNQPQHF. CDR3 nucleotides: TGTGCCATCAGTGTGTCGGGGTTGGGGAATCAGCCCCAGCATTTT.

The chain is built from TRBV28 and TRBJ1-1; maybe TRBD1 (5 bases). In germline, CDR1 is MDHEN, CDR2 SYDVKM. This CDR3 spans 15 amino acids. The V and J ends lost 8 bases and 5 bases respectively, with 21 bases between them. The CDR3: CASYLGRGGRTEAFF. The CDR3 DNA sequence: TGTGCCAGCTATTTAGGGAGGGGTGGTAGGACTGAAGCTTTCTTT.

J is TRBJ2-7 and V is TRBV4-3; D assignment may be TRBD1 or TRBD2 (6 bases each). Germline CDR1 LGHNA, CDR2 YSLEER. CDR3 length: 17 residues. Trimming shortened V by 1 base and J by 2 bases, and 18 bases separated the two germline ends. DNA of the CDR3: TGCGCCAGCAGCCAAGCCCCCCGGCGGGACAACACCTACGAGCAGTACTTC. The encoded protein is CASSQAPRRDNTYEQYF.

J is TRBJ2-4 and V is TRBV19; D remains unclear. Trimming left V 6 bases short and J 0 bases short, with 15 bases between. This CDR3 spans 16 amino acids. Germline lookup yields CDR1 LNHDA and CDR2 SQIVND (reference sequence). CDR3 in amino acids: CASSETANGAKNIQYF. The CDR3 DNA reads TGTGCCAGTAGCGAGACTGCCAATGGAGCCAAAAACATTCAGTACTTC.

This sequence joins TRBV5-4 and TRBJ2-1; no definite D call. Germline lookup yields CDR1 SGHNT and CDR2 YYREEE (reference sequence). The CDR3 loop spans 14 amino acids. The V gene lost 2 bases and the J gene lost 0 bases, with 6 bases spanning the gap. The CDR3 protein is CASSFGSSYNEQFF. In DNA, the CDR3 is TGTGCCAGCAGCTTTGGCAGCTCCTACAATGAGCAGTTCTTC.

This rearrangement joins TRBV5-1 to TRBJ1-2; TRBD1 matches 7 bases. CDR3 size: 13 residues. The germline CDR1 and CDR2 sequences are SGHRS and YFSETQ. V dropped 3 bases and J dropped 8; count of bases not matched to a gene: 7. CDR3 amino acids: CASSYTRGDGYTF. The CDR3 nucleotides read TGCGCCAGCAGCTATACCAGGGGGGACGGCTACACCTTC.

The sample holds a few counts of this clone. This chain connects TRBV30 to TRBJ2-7; the match to TRBD1 covers 8 bases. The germline gives CDR1 GTSNPN, CDR2 SVGIG (reference sequence). With V trimmed by 0 bases and J by 6 bases, 10 bases remained unmatched. There are 15 residues in the CDR3. The CDR3 here is CAWSVLGDRGREQYF. CDR3 in DNA: TGTGCCTGGAGTGTACTAGGAGACAGGGGTCGCGAGCAGTACTTC.

The chain has TRBV2 and TRBJ2-7; D may correspond to TRBD1 or TRBD2 (5 bases each). In germline, CDR1 is SNHLY, CDR2 FYNNEI. The CDR3 sequence is 14 residues long. V lost 5 bases and J 4 bases, leaving 15 bases between the germline ends. CDR3 sequence (DNA): TGTGCCAGCAGTAGCAGGTTAGGGGAGTACGAGCAGTACTTC. This codes for CASSSRLGEYEQYF.

The chain is built from TRBV19 and TRBJ1-5; D is unresolved. V lost 6 bases and J lost 0, with 12 bases in between. The germline V gene has CDR1 LNHDA and CDR2 SQIVND (reference sequence). The CDR3 sequence is 15 residues long. CDR3 sequence (DNA): TGTGCCAGTAGCCCTGGGGAGAATAGCAATCAGCCCCAGCATTTT. Translated, it gives CASSPGENSNQPQHF.

This chain joins TRBV28 and TRBJ1-5; 7 bases fit TRBD1. This CDR3 comprises 16 residues. V lost 3 bases and J lost 0; bases outside the gene matches: 5. Per the germline V gene, CDR1 is MDHEN and CDR2 is SYDVKM. Here the CDR3 DNA reads TGTGCCAGCAGTTTGCCGGGACAGTATAGCAATCAGCCCCAGCATTTT. It encodes CASSLPGQYSNQPQHF.

The rearrangement joins TRBV7-6 to TRBJ2-7; D may be TRBD1 or TRBD2 (5 bases each). The V end was cut by 5 bases, the J end by 2 bases, with 13 bases between. This CDR3 has 14 residues. The V gene's germline CDR1 is SGHVS and CDR2 FNYEAQ. The CDR3 DNA sequence: TGTGCCAGCAGCACCCGGGACGGACCCTACGAGCAGTACTTC. This encodes CASSTRDGPYEQYF. Drawing the rest from reference TRBV7-6 and TRBJ2-7, the complete variable domain is GAGVSQSPRYKVTKRGQDVALRCDPISGHVSLYWYRQALGQGPEFLTYFNYEAQQDKSGLPNDRFSAERPEGSISTLTIQRTEQRDSAMYRCASSTRDGPYEQYFGPGTRLTVT.

The chain has TRBV12-3 or TRBV12-4 and TRBJ2-7, with unresolved D. CDR3 size: 12 residues. Trimming left V 8 bases short and J 5 bases short, with 13 bases between. The CDR3 spells CASRLGPHEQYF. For the CDR3, the DNA is TGTGCCAGCCGACTCGGCCCCCACGAGCAGTACTTC.

In its sample, this clone was seen a few times. This rearrangement joins TRBV30 to TRBJ1-5; D not resolved. The CDR3 consists of 10 residues. V lost 5 bases to trimming and J lost 8 bases, with 7 bases between them. Looked up from germline, CDR1 is GTSNPN and CDR2 is SVGIG (reference sequence). CDR3: CAWDRKPQHF. The CDR3 region has the DNA TGTGCCTGGGATCGCAAGCCCCAGCATTTT. The entire variable domain, with the rest obtained from reference TRBV30 and TRBJ1-5, is as follows: SQTIHQWPATLVQPVGSPLSLECTVEGTSNPNLYWYRQAAGRGLQLLFYSVGIGQISSEVPQNLSASRPQDRQFILSSKKLLLSDSGFYLCAWDRKPQHFGDGTRLSIL.

The V call is TRBV5-1, the J call TRBJ2-1, with D possibly being TRBD1 or TRBD2 (5 bases each). CDR3 size: 16 residues. V lost 3 bases and J 0 bases, leaving 13 bases between the germline ends. CDR1 SGHRS and CDR2 YFSETQ come from the germline V gene. CDR3 nucleotide sequence: TGCGCCAGCAGCTCCGGGACCCTTAGCTCCTACAATGAGCAGTTCTTC. This encodes CASSSGTLSSYNEQFF.

This clone was detected once. V gene TRBV4-1 combines with J gene TRBJ2-1, with D uncertain. Germline V gene sequence: CDR1 MGHRA, CDR2 YSYEKL. Between the trimmed V and J ends, which lost 0 bases and 4 bases, there was a span of 10 bases. There are 15 residues in the CDR3. The CDR3, as DNA: TGCGCCAGCAGCCAAGATAGGACCTCATACAATGAGCAGTTCTTC. Protein: CASSQDRTSYNEQFF.

The chain links TRBV4-1 to TRBJ1-1; D might be TRBD1 (6 bases). Per germline, CDR1 MGHRA and CDR2 YSYEKL. Trimming cost V 4 bases and J 4 bases, with 16 bases left between them. The CDR3 consists of 15 residues. CDR3 protein: CASSRTEGGATEAFF. CDR3 nucleotides: TGCGCCAGCAGCCGAACCGAGGGGGGCGCCACTGAAGCTTTCTTT.

V usage is TRBV5-1 and J usage is TRBJ1-6; D may be TRBD1 (5 bases). The CDR3 runs 14 residues. V lost 0 bases, J lost 16 bases, and 17 bases lay in between. The germline V gene has CDR1 SGHRS and CDR2 YFSETQ. The CDR3 coding sequence is TGCGCCAGCAGCTTGGAGAGGGGCCTCTCAACTCTCCACTTT. Translation gives CASSLERGLSTLHF.